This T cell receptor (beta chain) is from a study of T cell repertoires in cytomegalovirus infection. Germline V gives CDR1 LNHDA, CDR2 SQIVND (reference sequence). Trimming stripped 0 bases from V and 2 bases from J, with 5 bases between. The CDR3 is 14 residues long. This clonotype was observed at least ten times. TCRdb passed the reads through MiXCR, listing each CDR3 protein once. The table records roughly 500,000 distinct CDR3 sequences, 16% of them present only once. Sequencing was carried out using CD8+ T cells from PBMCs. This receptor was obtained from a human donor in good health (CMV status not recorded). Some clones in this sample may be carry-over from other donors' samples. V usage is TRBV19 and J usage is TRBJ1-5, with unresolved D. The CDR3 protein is CASSIDGGNQPQHF. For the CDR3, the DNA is TGTGCCAGTAGTATAGACGGGGGCAATCAGCCCCAGCATTTT. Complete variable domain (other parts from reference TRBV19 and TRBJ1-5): DGGITQSPKYLFRKEGQNVTLSCEQNLNHDAMYWYRQDPGQGLRLIYYSQIVNDFQKGDIAEGYSVSREKKESFPLTVTSAQKNPTAFYLCASSIDGGNQPQHFGDGTRLSIL.